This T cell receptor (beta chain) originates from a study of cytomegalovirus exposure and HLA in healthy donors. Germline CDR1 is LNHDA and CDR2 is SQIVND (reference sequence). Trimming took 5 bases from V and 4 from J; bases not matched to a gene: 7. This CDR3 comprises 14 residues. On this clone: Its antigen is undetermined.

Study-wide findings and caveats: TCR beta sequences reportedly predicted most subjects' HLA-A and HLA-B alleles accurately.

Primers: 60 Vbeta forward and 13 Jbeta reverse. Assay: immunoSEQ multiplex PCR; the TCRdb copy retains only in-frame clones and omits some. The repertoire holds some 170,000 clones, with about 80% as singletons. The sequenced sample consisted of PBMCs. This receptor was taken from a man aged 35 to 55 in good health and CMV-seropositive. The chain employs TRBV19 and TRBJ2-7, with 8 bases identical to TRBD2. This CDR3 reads CASSPHERGYEQYF. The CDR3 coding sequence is TGTGCCAGTAGTCCCCATGAGCGGGGGTACGAGCAGTACTTC.